The present TCR beta chain was sequenced within a study of CXCR3-negative and CXCR3-positive naive CD8 T cells. The CDR3 consists of 16 residues. CDR1 is SGHTA and CDR2 is FQGNSA in the germline V gene. Subsets of CD8+ T cells were each sorted in triplicate at roughly 300,000 cells apiece. Findings and limits, study-wide: The TRBV-TRBJ usage of naive CXCR3-negative and CXCR3-positive cells was similar, but that of memory cells differed. Naive cells that were CXCR3-positive had more hydrophobic TRB CDR3s (compared with CXCR3-negative naive cells). The study inferred TCR strength from TRB CDR3 properties and found comparable surface CD5 between naive subsets.

Remarks on this clonotype: Its antigen is not identified.

TRB cDNA libraries were made by UMI-labeled 5' RACE. TCRdb re-called the 5' RACE reads, yielding one record per CDR3 amino acid sequence without DNA. In all, the sample yields around 160,000 distinct CDR3 sequences. The chain combines TRBV7-2 with TRBJ2-3; with no DNA, the TCRdb D assignment of TRBD1 cannot be verified. The source material was naive CXCR3+ CD8+ T cells from blood. The subset denotes: CD45RO-CCR7+CD27+CD95- naive CD8+ T cells expressing CXCR3 (TNR3+). The receptor was isolated from a human donor in good health. Some clones in this sample may be carry-over from other donors' samples. The CDR3 sequence: CASSLVGQGYTDTQYF.